Below, 17 T cell receptor beta chains from the same sample are listed, as sequenced in a study of blood T cell repertoires in COVID-19. The method was immunoSEQ multiplex PCR; TCRdb's version includes in-frame clones alone and lacks a portion of them. This table holds roughly 150,000 clones, about four fifths found once. The sample was PBMCs or T cells enriched from blood (not recorded which). Receptor source: a man between 60 and 75 years old who had recovered from COVID-19.

V usage is TRBV5-8 and J usage is TRBJ1-2; 8 bases align to TRBD1. The CDR3 has 13 amino acids. The V and J ends lost 5 bases and 4 bases, in that order; junction bases with no gene match: 4. Germline values: CDR1 SGHTS, CDR2 YDEGEE. CDR3 sequence: CASRRTGGYGYTF. The DNA for the CDR3 is TGTGCCAGCAGAAGAACAGGGGGCTATGGCTACACCTTC.

This chain links TRBV28 with TRBJ1-2, with D uncertain. Looked up from germline, CDR1 is MDHEN and CDR2 is SYDVKM. V was pared by 2 bases and J by 2 bases, with 21 bases between. This CDR3 is 18 amino acids long. The DNA for the CDR3 is TGTGCCAGCAGTTTACAAGTGGGATGGGCAGAGGGAAACTATGGCTACACCTTC. Translation gives CASSLQVGWAEGNYGYTF.

The chain carries TRBV7-9 and TRBJ1-5, with D uncertain. This CDR3 has 17 residues. Germline CDR1 and CDR2: SEHNR and FQNEAQ (reference sequence). Trimming took 5 bases from V and 1 from J, leaving 18 bases between them. CDR3 residues: CASSLHRGWESNQPQHF. As DNA, the CDR3 is TGTGCCAGCAGCCTCCACCGAGGGTGGGAAAGCAATCAGCCCCAGCATTTT.

CDR3 protein: CASSVGSSGEQYF. The CDR3 region has the DNA TGTGCCAGCAGCGTAGGTAGTTCCGGGGAGCAGTATTTT. J is TRBJ2-3 and V is TRBV9; possibly TRBD2 for D (5 bases). Germline V gene data show CDR1 as SGDLS and CDR2 as YYNGEE. V lost 0 bases to trimming and J lost 11 bases, with 13 bases between them. CDR3 length: 13 amino acids.

There are a few counts of this clone. The chain carries TRBV9 and TRBJ1-5; 12 positions match TRBD1. From germline, CDR1 is SGDLS and CDR2 YYNGEE. After removal of 4 bases from V and 9 bases from J, the junction contained 8 bases not matched to a gene. The CDR3 runs to 15 residues. CDR3 nucleotides: TGTGCCAGCAGCCCTACGGGGGACAGGGGGCCGCCCCAGCATTTT. Translated: CASSPTGDRGPPQHF. Complete variable domain (other parts from reference TRBV9 and TRBJ1-5): DSGVTQTPKHLITATGQRVTLRCSPRSGDLSVYWYQQSLDQGLQFLIQYYNGEERAKGNILERFSAQQFPDLHSELNLSSLELGDSALYFCASSPTGDRGPPQHFGDGTRLSIL.

The CDR3 DNA sequence: TGTGCCAGCAGGAGGACAGGGACCCTCGAGCAGTACTTC. Translation: CASRRTGTLEQYF. This chain joins TRBV12-3 or TRBV12-4 and TRBJ2-7; 8 bases line up with TRBD1. V dropped 6 bases and J dropped 6; count of bases not matched to a gene: 7. The CDR3 consists of 13 residues.

This chain uses TRBV28 with TRBJ2-1, with TRBD2 matching over 11 bases. Germline CDR1 MDHEN, CDR2 SYDVKM. After removal of 2 bases from V and 6 bases from J, the junction contained 12 bases not matched to a gene. The CDR3 covers 18 residues. CDR3 loop: CASSLPTSGSNIFNEQFF. The DNA of the CDR3 is TGTGCCAGCAGTTTACCAACTAGCGGGAGTAATATTTTCAATGAGCAGTTCTTC. The full variable domain, in which reference TRBV28 and TRBJ2-1 provide the parts outside the CDR3, is DVKVTQSSRYLVKRTGEKVFLECVQDMDHENMFWYRQDPGLGLRLIYFSYDVKMKEKGDIPEGYSVSREKKERFSLILESASTNQTSMYLCASSLPTSGSNIFNEQFFGPGTRLTVL.

This clone was counted once. The chain recombines TRBV27 with TRBJ1-5, with D maybe TRBD1 (5 bases). In germline, CDR1 is MNHEY, CDR2 SMNVEV (reference sequence). This CDR3 is 13 amino acids long. V lost 8 bases and J lost 7, with 15 bases in between. The CDR3 sequence is CASGKGREQPQHF. CDR3 bases: TGTGCCAGCGGGAAGGGGAGGGAGCAGCCCCAGCATTTT.

The chain carries TRBV27 and TRBJ1-1; no firm D call. The germline V and J ends were trimmed by 8 bases and 0 bases, with 13 bases remaining between them. In germline, CDR1 is MNHEY, CDR2 SMNVEV (reference sequence). The CDR3 is 14 residues long. CDR3 in amino acids: CASFSEEMNTEAFF. CDR3 bases: TGTGCCAGCTTCTCGGAGGAGATGAACACTGAAGCTTTCTTT.

The chain carries TRBV30 and TRBJ2-5, with TRBD2 as a possible D gene (7 bases). The CDR3 has 14 amino acids. Germline assignment: CDR1 GTSNPN and CDR2 SVGIG (reference sequence). Deletions cut 0 bases from V and 5 bases from J, with 13 bases between. CDR3 coding DNA: TGTGCCTGGAGTGTTGGGGGGGCCTTGGAGACCCAGTACTTC. Its protein product is CAWSVGGALETQYF. The full variable domain, with the rest looked up from reference TRBV30 and TRBJ2-5, is SQTIHQWPATLVQPVGSPLSLECTVEGTSNPNLYWYRQAAGRGLQLLFYSVGIGQISSEVPQNLSASRPQDRQFILSSKKLLLSDSGFYLCAWSVGGALETQYFGPGTRLLVL.

The chain employs TRBV3-1 (or the pseudogene TRBV3-2) and TRBJ1-5; the match to TRBD1 covers 7 bases. The J segment lost 4 bases and the V segment lost 0 bases, leaving 9 bases of the junction unmatched. Germline V gene data show CDR1 as LGHDT and CDR2 as YNNKEL (reference sequence). CDR3 size: 17 residues. The chain's CDR3 is CASSQDPQGGLNQPQHF. The CDR3 region has the DNA TGTGCCAGCAGCCAAGATCCGCAGGGGGGATTGAATCAGCCCCAGCATTTT.

CDR3 DNA sequence: TGCGCCAGCAGCGGGCTAGCGGGATTCCTTGATTCCTACGAGCAGTACTTC. Its translation: CASSGLAGFLDSYEQYF. The chain links TRBV5-1 to TRBJ2-7; TRBD2 matches 9 bases. V lost 4 bases and J lost 1; bases outside the gene matches: 12. The CDR3 is 17 residues long. Germline V gives CDR1 SGHRS, CDR2 YFSETQ.

The chain has TRBV7-9 and TRBJ1-4, with D unresolved. Germline CDR1 and CDR2: SEHNR and FQNEAQ (reference sequence). This CDR3 has 16 amino acids. V lost 1 base to trimming and J lost 8 bases, with 17 bases between them. The CDR3 reads CASSLEVPYSGEKLFF. CDR3 in DNA: TGTGCCAGCAGCTTAGAAGTCCCTTACTCCGGGGAAAAACTGTTTTTT.

Only a few counts were recorded for this clone. The chain links TRBV30 to TRBJ1-4; 7 positions agree with TRBD1. This CDR3 is 13 amino acids long. V dropped 5 bases and J dropped 3; count of bases not matched to a gene: 3. The germline CDR1 and CDR2 sequences are GTSNPN and SVGIG (reference sequence). In nucleotides, the CDR3 is TGTGCCTGGCAGGGACAGCCTAATGAAAAACTGTTTTTT. Residues: CAWQGQPNEKLFF.

This chain links TRBV5-1 with TRBJ2-2, with a possible D match to TRBD1 (6 bases). CDR1 and CDR2 (germline): SGHRS, YFSETQ. This CDR3 has 13 residues. The V end lost 0 bases, the J end lost 6 bases, and 6 bases lay between the germline ends. CDR3 amino acids: CASSLEGAGELFF. CDR3 in DNA: TGCGCCAGCAGCTTGGAGGGGGCCGGGGAGCTGTTTTTT.

The chain combines TRBV10-3 with TRBJ2-5; TRBD1 aligns across 7 bases. CDR3 size: 15 residues. V lost 2 bases and J lost 2; bases outside the gene matches: 5. The germline gives CDR1 ENHRY, CDR2 SYGVKD. The CDR3 region is CAISEPGQSQETQYF. The CDR3 DNA reads TGTGCCATCAGTGAGCCGGGACAGAGTCAAGAGACCCAGTACTTC.

This chain uses TRBV14 with TRBJ2-7; TRBD2 matches 9 bases. Germline lookup yields CDR1 SGHDN and CDR2 FVKESK. Trimming took 3 bases from V and 2 from J; bases not matched to a gene: 8. The CDR3 totals 16 residues. The CDR3 region has the DNA TGTGCCAGCAGCCAGCTACTAGCGGGTAAGGCCTACGAGCAGTACTTC. Its protein is CASSQLLAGKAYEQYF.